The sample holds a few counts of the clone carrying this T cell receptor beta chain. Its antigen remains unidentified. This entry comes from a study of CD8+ T cells in alopecia areata. Study conclusions and caveats: Patients displayed less clarity in TCR sharing than mice, a finding possibly related to HLA. Tissue-resident alphabeta T cells belonging to normal skin likewise get sequenced within scalp specimens.

RNA was extracted and reverse transcribed into cDNA as the sequencing template. TCRdb keeps only in-frame clones here, not all; method: immunoSEQ multiplex PCR. The data show fewer than 100,000 clones, about 45% seen once. Sequenced input: CD4+ T cells sorted from blood. The TCR sequence derives from a human donor with alopecia areata.

The CDR3 DNA reads as TGCAGCGTTGGCGGGGGAGCAATATACGAGCAGTACTTC. Translation gives CSVGGGAIYEQYF. The chain employs TRBV29-1 and TRBJ2-7; 7 nucleotides agree with TRBD2. J gave up 4 bases and V 4 bases, and 7 bases lay outside the gene matches. Germline CDR1 SQVTM, CDR2 ANQGSEA. The CDR3 spans 13 residues.